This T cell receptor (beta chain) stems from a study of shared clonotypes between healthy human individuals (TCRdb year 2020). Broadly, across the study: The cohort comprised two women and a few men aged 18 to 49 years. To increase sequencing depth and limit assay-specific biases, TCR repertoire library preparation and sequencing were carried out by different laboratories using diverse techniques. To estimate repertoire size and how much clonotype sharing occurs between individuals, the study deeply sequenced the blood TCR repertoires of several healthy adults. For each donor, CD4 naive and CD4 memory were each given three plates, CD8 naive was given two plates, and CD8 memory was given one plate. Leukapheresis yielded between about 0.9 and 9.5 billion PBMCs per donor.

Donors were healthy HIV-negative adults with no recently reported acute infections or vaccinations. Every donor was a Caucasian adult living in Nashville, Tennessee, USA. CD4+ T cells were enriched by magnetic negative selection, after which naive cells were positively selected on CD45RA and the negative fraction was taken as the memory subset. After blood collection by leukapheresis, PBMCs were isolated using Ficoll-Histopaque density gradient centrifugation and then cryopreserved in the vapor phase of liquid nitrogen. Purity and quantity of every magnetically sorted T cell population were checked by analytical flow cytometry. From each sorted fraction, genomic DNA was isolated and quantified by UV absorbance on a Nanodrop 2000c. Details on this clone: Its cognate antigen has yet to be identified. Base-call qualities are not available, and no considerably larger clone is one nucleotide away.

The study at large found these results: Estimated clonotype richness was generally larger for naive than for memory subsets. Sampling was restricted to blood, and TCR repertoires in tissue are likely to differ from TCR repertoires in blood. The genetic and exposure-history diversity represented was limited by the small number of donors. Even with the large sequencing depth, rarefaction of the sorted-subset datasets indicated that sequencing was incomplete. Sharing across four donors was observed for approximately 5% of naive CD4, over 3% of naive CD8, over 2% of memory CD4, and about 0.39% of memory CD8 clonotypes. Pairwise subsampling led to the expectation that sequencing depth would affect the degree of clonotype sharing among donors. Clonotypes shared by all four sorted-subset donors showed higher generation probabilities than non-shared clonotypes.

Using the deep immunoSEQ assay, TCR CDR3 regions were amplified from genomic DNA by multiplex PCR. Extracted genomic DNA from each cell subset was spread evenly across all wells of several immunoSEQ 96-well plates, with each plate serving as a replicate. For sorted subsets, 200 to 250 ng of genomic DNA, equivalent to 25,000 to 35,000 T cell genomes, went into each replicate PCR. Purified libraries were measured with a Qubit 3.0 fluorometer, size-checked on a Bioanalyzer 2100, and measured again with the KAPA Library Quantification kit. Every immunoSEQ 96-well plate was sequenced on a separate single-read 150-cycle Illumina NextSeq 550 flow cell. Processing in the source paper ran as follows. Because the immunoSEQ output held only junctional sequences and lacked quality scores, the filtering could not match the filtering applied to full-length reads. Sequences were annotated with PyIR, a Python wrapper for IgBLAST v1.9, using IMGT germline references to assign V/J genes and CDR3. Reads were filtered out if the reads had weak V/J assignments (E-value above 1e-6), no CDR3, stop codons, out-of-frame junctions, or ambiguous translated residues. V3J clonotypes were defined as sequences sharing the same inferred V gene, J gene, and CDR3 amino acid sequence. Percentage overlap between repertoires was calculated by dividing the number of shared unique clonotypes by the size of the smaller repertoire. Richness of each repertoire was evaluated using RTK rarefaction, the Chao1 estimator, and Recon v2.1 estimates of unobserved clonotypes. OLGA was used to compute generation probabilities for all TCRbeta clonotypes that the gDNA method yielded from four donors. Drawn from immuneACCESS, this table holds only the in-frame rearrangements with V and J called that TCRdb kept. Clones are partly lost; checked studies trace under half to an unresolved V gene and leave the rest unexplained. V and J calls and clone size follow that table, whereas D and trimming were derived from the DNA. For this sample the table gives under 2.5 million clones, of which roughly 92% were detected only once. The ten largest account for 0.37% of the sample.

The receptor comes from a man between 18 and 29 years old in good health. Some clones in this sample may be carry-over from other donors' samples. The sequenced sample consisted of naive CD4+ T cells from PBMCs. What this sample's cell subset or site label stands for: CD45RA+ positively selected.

The CDR3: CAWSVKGEAFF. The sequenced DNA is TGTGCCTGGAGTGTCAAGGGCGAAGCTTTCTTT. This receptor chain uses TRBV30 and TRBJ1-1; no D gene can be assigned with confidence. The CDR3 contains 11 residues, cysteine and phenylalanine counted. CDR3 DNA only is kept here, 33 bases in frame from base 1. The germline V gene (reference sequence) yields GTSNPN for CDR1 and SVGIG for CDR2. V is pared back by 0 bases and J by 8 bases, with 7 bases lying between the germline termini. This CDR3, with the reference TRBV30 and TRBJ1-1 proteins standing in past its ends, gives the full variable domain SQTIHQWPATLVQPVGSPLSLECTVEGTSNPNLYWYRQAAGRGLQLLFYSVGIGQISSEVPQNLSASRPQDRQFILSSKKLLLSDSGFYLCAWSVKGEAFFGQGTRLTVV.